One and the same sample provided the 15 T cell receptor beta chains below, sequenced in a study of cytomegalovirus exposure and HLA in healthy donors (dated by TCRdb to 2016 to 2017). Library generation was performed with the immunoSEQ multiplex PCR assay. For the multiplex PCR, a mixture combining 60 forward primers for TCR Vbeta segments and 13 reverse primers for TCR Jbeta segments was used. TCRdb mirrors the immuneACCESS table, restricted to in-frame sequences. Some clones are absent from its copies; in checked studies, under half trace to an unresolved V gene, and the reason for the others is unknown. This sample holds 130,000 to 150,000 clones; approximately 80% were observed only once. The leading ten clones occupy approximately 5.1% of the sample. Material: PBMCs. The receptors shown here come from a male donor in good health and CMV-seronegative.

The J gene is TRBJ2-3, the V gene TRBV4-1; 9 bases are shared with TRBD2. V shed 2 bases, J shed 2 bases, and the junction held 2 bases outside the gene matches. The CDR3 spans 15 residues. The V gene's germline CDR1 is MGHRA and CDR2 YSYEKL. This CDR3 is CASSQLAGDTDTQYF. The CDR3 coding sequence is TGCGCCAGCAGCCAATTAGCGGGGGACACAGATACGCAGTATTTT.

The chain carries TRBV9 and TRBJ2-2; TRBD2 matches at 8 bases. V lost 1 base, J lost 4 bases, and 3 bases stayed unmatched. Looked up from germline, CDR1 is SGDLS and CDR2 is YYNGEE. The CDR3 length is 15 residues. The CDR3 nucleotides are TGTGCCAGCAGCGTAATGGCGGGGGGCACCGGGGAGCTGTTTTTT. Translated: CASSVMAGGTGELFF.

This rearrangement joins TRBV5-4 to TRBJ1-2; D gene unclear. Germline V lookup: CDR1 SGHNT, CDR2 YYREEE (reference sequence). The CDR3 extends over 13 amino acids. V lost 2 bases and J lost 8, with 13 bases in between. CDR3 coding DNA: TGTGCCAGCAGCTTATCAGGAACGAGCGGCTACACCTTC. Translated, it gives CASSLSGTSGYTF.

V is TRBV6-5 and J is TRBJ1-2, with 8 nucleotides matching TRBD1. The CDR3 consists of 14 residues. Germline CDR1 MNHEY, CDR2 SVGAGI. After removal of 0 bases from V and 5 bases from J, the junction contained 2 bases not matched to a gene. The CDR3 coding sequence is TGTGCCAGCAGTTACTCGACAGGGGCTTATGGCTACACCTTC. Amino acids: CASSYSTGAYGYTF.

A single count supports this clone. The V and J genes are TRBV5-6 and TRBJ1-2, with 7 bases fitting TRBD1. V gave up 4 bases and J gave up 5 bases; unmatched junction bases: 5. From germline, CDR1 is SGHDT and CDR2 YYEEEE. The CDR3 runs to 13 residues. CDR3 sequence: CASSRGQDYGYTF. In nucleotides, the CDR3 is TGTGCCAGCAGCCGAGGACAGGATTATGGCTACACCTTC.

V gene TRBV6-6 combines with J gene TRBJ1-2; weak D call: TRBD1 (5 bases). The V gene's germline CDR1 is MNHNY and CDR2 SVGAGI (reference sequence). The CDR3 runs 15 residues. The V and J ends lost 0 bases and 4 bases respectively, with 12 bases between them. CDR3 coding DNA: TGTGCCAGCAGTTACTCGGGGCCTACGATCTATGGCTACACCTTC. This sequence encodes CASSYSGPTIYGYTF.

The V call is TRBV6-5, the J call TRBJ2-1, with a tentative D call TRBD2 (6 bases). The CDR3 consists of 12 residues. The germline V gene has CDR1 MNHEY and CDR2 SVGAGI. V dropped 0 bases and J dropped 12 bases, with 9 bases sitting between them. The CDR3 DNA is TGTGCCAGCAGTTACTCCGGGGGAACGCAGTTCTTC. It translates to CASSYSGGTQFF.

V is TRBV30 and J is TRBJ2-2, with 7 bases lining up with TRBD1. The CDR3 contains 15 residues. CDR1 and CDR2 from the germline V gene are GTSNPN and SVGIG (reference sequence). V shed 2 bases, J shed 4 bases, and the junction held 7 bases outside the gene matches. CDR3 nucleotide sequence: TGTGCCTGGAGTAAGAAGGGGGCGGGCACCGGGGAGCTGTTTTTT. It translates to CAWSKKGAGTGELFF.

The V call is TRBV5-1, the J call TRBJ2-1; the D gene is possibly TRBD1 (6 bases). CDR1 is SGHRS, CDR2 YFSETQ, per germline. Trimming cost V 4 bases and J 3 bases, with 8 bases left between them. The CDR3 extends over 13 amino acids. The CDR3 bases are TGCGCCAGCAGCCTACAGGGCTACAATGAGCAGTTCTTC. The encoded protein is CASSLQGYNEQFF.

The J gene is TRBJ1-1, the V gene TRBV28; D may be TRBD1 (5 bases). The CDR3 runs 14 residues. Germline CDR1 and CDR2: MDHEN and SYDVKM. V was cut by 5 bases and J by 6 bases, with 16 bases left in between. CDR3 DNA: TGTGCCAGCAGTCACCTTGGGGGAGGCGCTGAAGCTTTCTTT. Translated, it gives CASSHLGGGAEAFF.

The chain joins TRBV7-2 to TRBJ1-1; D is unresolved. Trimming pared 3 bases from V and 0 bases from J, leaving 8 bases between. This CDR3 spans 14 amino acids. Germline V gene sequence: CDR1 SGHTA, CDR2 FQGNSA. CDR3 region: CASSFQQMNTEAFF. The CDR3 nucleotides read TGTGCCAGCAGCTTTCAACAGATGAACACTGAAGCTTTCTTT. The complete variable domain, with remaining parts taken from reference TRBV7-2 and TRBJ1-1, reads GAGVSQSPSNKVTEKGKDVELRCDPISGHTALYWYRQSLGQGLEFLIYFQGNSAPDKSGLPSDRFSAERTGGSVSTLTIQRTQQEDSAVYLCASSFQQMNTEAFFGQGTRLTVV.

The chain carries TRBV6-6 and TRBJ1-5; maybe TRBD1 (6 bases). With 6 bases removed from V and 3 bases from J, the gap between germline ends came to 12 bases. CDR1 MNHNY and CDR2 SVGAGI come from the germline V gene (reference sequence). CDR3 length equals 14 residues. CDR3 region: CASRPQGFNQPQHF. The CDR3 DNA reads TGTGCCAGCAGGCCTCAGGGGTTCAATCAGCCCCAGCATTTT.

The chain carries TRBV5-4 and TRBJ2-2; 10 nucleotides match TRBD2. V was clipped by 4 bases and J by 2 bases; unmatched bases: 8. Germline V CDR1 and CDR2: SGHNT, YYREEE (reference sequence). The CDR3 contains 17 residues. The CDR3 DNA sequence: TGTGCCAGCAGCCCAAGCAGCGGGGGGGCTAACACCGGGGAGCTGTTTTTT. It encodes CASSPSSGGANTGELFF.

The chain employs TRBV10-3 and TRBJ2-1; no clear D gene. The germline CDR1 and CDR2 sequences are ENHRY and SYGVKD. Trimming pared 2 bases from V and 9 bases from J, leaving 8 bases between. This CDR3 has 12 amino acids. The CDR3 nucleotides read TGTGCCATCAGTGAGCCGAGGAGTGAGCAGTTCTTC. It yields the protein CAISEPRSEQFF.

The chain employs TRBV5-6 and TRBJ2-1; 12 nucleotides line up with TRBD2. V was pared by 2 bases and J by 5 bases, with 2 bases of the junction left unmatched. There are 15 residues in the CDR3. The germline gives CDR1 SGHDT, CDR2 YYEEEE. CDR3 sequence reads: CASSLTSGGNNEQFF. CDR3 DNA sequence: TGTGCCAGCAGCTTAACTAGCGGGGGGAACAATGAGCAGTTCTTC.